The present entry profiles one T cell receptor (beta chain) with its context. The germline V and J ends were trimmed by 7 bases and 3 bases, with 16 bases remaining between them. The CDR3 runs 14 residues. Germline V CDR1 and CDR2: SGHAT, FQNNGV. The source of the sample is a study of blood T cell repertoires in COVID-19. The repertoire was sequenced with immunoSEQ multiplex PCR; TCRdb's copy has only in-frame clones and lacks some. The sample contains about 200,000 clones, 80% to 90% of which appear only once. The genes are TRBV11-2 and TRBJ2-7, with a possible D match to TRBD1 (7 bases). The source is a man older than 75 with acute or convalescent COVID-19. Sequencing was carried out using peripheral blood. The CDR3 loop is CASTRDSLDYEQYF. CDR3 DNA sequence: TGTGCCAGCACGCGGGACAGTCTCGACTACGAGCAGTACTTC.